A selection of T cell receptor beta chains follows, all from one sample in a study of shared clonotypes between healthy human individuals. Libraries were prepared by immunoSEQ multiplex PCR; TCRdb keeps only in-frame clonotypes and omits some of them. The sample consists of approximately 320,000 clones, around 90% of them appearing once. The sequenced sample was memory CD8+ T cells sorted from blood. Receptors were obtained from a man aged 18 to 30 in good health. Both conserved end residues are part of each CDR3. The size field is filled for only some rows; it gives once, few, many or a size class.

clone_size	j_call	v_call	cdr3_aa
NA	TRBJ2-2	TRBV4-1	CASSLNTGELFF
few	TRBJ2-2	TRBV5-1	CASSLSQTGELFF
NA	TRBJ2-7	TRBV27	CASSFLWGSYEQYF
NA	TRBJ1-3	TRBV6-6	CASSYLGEGGNTIYF
NA	TRBJ2-7	TRBV7-9	CASSDGTGGTYEQYF
NA	TRBJ2-3	TRBV27	CASSRLAGDPGTQYF
NA	TRBJ2-2	TRBV10-3	CAISGTPGEDTGELFF
NA	TRBJ2-6	TRBV7-8	CASRKRRGAESGGANVLTF
NA	TRBJ2-3	TRBV6-4	CASSPGQGTDTQYF
NA	TRBJ1-1	TRBV4-3	CASSQGGQGIRMTEAFF
NA	TRBJ2-7	TRBV7-9	CASSRRDRSYEQYF
NA	TRBJ2-3	TRBV6-5	CASSWGQGPHTQYF
few	TRBJ2-7	TRBV6-5	CASSYELGQGPYEQYF
NA	TRBJ2-5	TRBV5-4	CASSLPNQETQYF
NA	TRBJ1-6	TRBV2	CASSDRTGYNSPLHF
NA	TRBJ2-5	TRBV6-6	CASSYVGGGETQYF
NA	TRBJ1-5	TRBV4-2	CASSQDHGQPQHF
NA	TRBJ1-2	TRBV6-1	CASSEIRGGQGAYGYTF
NA	TRBJ2-7	TRBV25-1	CASSGWGLPGGPREQYF
few	TRBJ2-1	TRBV7-3	CASSRLAGGTDEQFF
NA	TRBJ2-7	TRBV10-3	CAIYSRDSYEQYF
NA	TRBJ1-2	TRBV27	CASSARQGAGGYTF
NA	TRBJ1-3	TRBV28	CASKWDSSGNTIYF
NA	TRBJ2-7	TRBV28	CASQTNNYEQYF
NA	TRBJ2-7	TRBV27	CASSFVGGVYEQYF
NA	TRBJ1-6	TRBV7-8	CASSFHASINSPLHF
NA	TRBJ2-1	TRBV19	CASTRTGSYNEQFF
NA	TRBJ1-1	TRBV19	CASSLRSGTEAFF
NA	TRBJ1-1	TRBV13	CASSLGRGQNTEAFF
NA	TRBJ2-3	TRBV6-5	CASSGLMRDTQYF
NA	TRBJ1-4	TRBV4-1	CASSQDPRGDRFEKLFF
NA	TRBJ2-6	TRBV2	CASKGDSFYSGANVLTF
NA	TRBJ2-5	TRBV6-6	CASQIRGLQETQYF
NA	TRBJ1-5	TRBV10-1	CASITKRPNQPQHF
NA	TRBJ1-2	TRBV6-5	CASSGTGGLSGYTF
NA	TRBJ2-7	TRBV4-1	CASSLRQGYEQYF
NA	TRBJ1-6	TRBV4-1	CASSQAVVPNYNSPLHF
NA	TRBJ2-5	TRBV7-2	CASSRGPRGQETQYF
NA	TRBJ1-3	TRBV7-9	CASSRPDRESGNTIYF
NA	TRBJ2-5	TRBV4-3	CASSQLLAVQETQYF
NA	TRBJ2-7	TRBV28	CASSDLPGSSLRYF
NA	TRBJ1-3	TRBV27	CASSLGPGTGGNTIYF
NA	TRBJ2-5	TRBV4-1	CASSQVRDQETQYF
NA	TRBJ2-7	TRBV28	CAVQGGAHEQYF
NA	TRBJ2-1	TRBV21-1	CASSGRDSYREQFF
NA	TRBJ2-5	TRBV7-2	CASSFRGQTKETQYF
many	TRBJ1-2	TRBV28	CASSLYRQGGSYTF
NA	TRBJ1-1	TRBV19	CASSIGPPQASTEAFF
NA	TRBJ2-5	TRBV27	CASSLFPAGGQETQYF
NA	TRBJ1-2	TRBV27	CASSSTTTGSNYGYTF
NA	TRBJ1-5	TRBV28	CASSLWGQGIQPQHF
NA	TRBJ2-7	TRBV28	CASSLAGGPGEQYF
NA	TRBJ1-2	TRBV13	CASSAGGLLWGYTF
NA	TRBJ1-1	TRBV4-2	CASSHPRGTGRRRNTEAFF
once	TRBJ2-7	TRBV5-6	CASSLGAGIYEQYF
NA	TRBJ2-1	TRBV2	CASLWDNEQFF
NA	TRBJ2-7	TRBV11-2	CASSLVGGNFYEQYF
NA	TRBJ2-7	TRBV10-3	CAISVPDRDYEQYF
NA	TRBJ2-2	TRBV7-2	CASSLAGRVKRELFF